This T cell receptor beta chain derives from a study of blood T cell repertoires in COVID-19. Turning to the study itself: The samples span acute and convalescent COVID-19 from the United States, Italy and Spain. From T cells, B-cell-depleted T cells, or PBMCs came the material, which was cDNA or gDNA.

Original handling: Reference gene primer amplification gave estimated nucleated cell counts. Sequencing used immunoSEQ multiplex PCR; TCRdb keeps in-frame clones, though not all of them. V and J calls and clone size come straight from that table; D and trimming were deduced from the DNA. Here the sample spans around 260,000 clones, 83% being singletons. The TCR sequence derives from a woman in her forties or fifties who had recovered from COVID-19. Input material: peripheral blood.

Here the CDR3 reads CASSLNQGAQQETQYF. The CDR3 DNA sequence: TGCGCCAGCAGCCTAAACCAAGGGGCTCAACAAGAGACCCAGTACTTC. The chain is built from TRBV5-1 and TRBJ2-5; D might be TRBD1 (5 bases). The V and J ends lost 4 bases and 2 bases respectively, with 18 bases between them. The V gene's germline CDR1 is SGHRS and CDR2 YFSETQ. The CDR3 totals 16 residues.